This T cell receptor beta chain stems from a study of response to subunit inactivated influenza vaccine. General study points: Every seasonal influenza vaccination brings in few new T cells, the authors suggested.

TCRdb recomputed calls from the RT-PCR reads with MiXCR, one row per CDR3 protein. Altogether around 850,000 distinct CDR3 sequences are present, about 18% being singletons, with the ten largest covering 9.5% to 13%. This clonotype was observed at least ten times. Its antigen remains unknown. The CDR3 has 16 amino acids. Germline CDR1 is MDHEN and CDR2 is SYDVKM. The trim removed 3 bases at V and 3 bases at J, leaving 3 bases unmatched. V gene TRBV28 combines with J gene TRBJ2-3; 13 bases match TRBD2. The sequences come from PBMCs from blood, collected more than 4 days after vaccination. The TCR was taken from a man aged 45-65 years who received an inactivated influenza vaccine. The CDR3 DNA is TGTGCCAGCAGTTTTGGGACTAGCGGGGAAACAGATACGCAGTATTTT. Translated, it gives CASSFGTSGETDTQYF.